Listed below are T cell receptor beta chains from one sample, sequenced in a study of identical twins. TCRdb used MiXCR to reprocess the 5' RACE reads, holding one entry per CDR3 protein. Of approximately 890,000 distinct CDR3 sequences listed, 9% to 15% are singletons. The same data also contributed to another study, on yellow fever vaccine responses in identical twins.

Sequencing was done on a sample of PBMCs. The receptors here all came from a woman between 18 and 30 years old in good health. Each CDR3 is given with its conserved first and last residue. D genes are given only for firm matches. For some rows the clone size is stated as once, few or many, or as a class when expanded; others skip it.

size: many; D: -; V: TRBV7-8; J: TRBJ2-5; DNA: TGTGCCAGCAGCTTGTGGGGCCAAGAGACCCAGTACTTC; CDR3: CASSLWGQETQYF
size: few; D: TRBD1; V: TRBV10-3; J: TRBJ2-1; DNA: TGTGCCATCAGTGAAGCAGGGGGCCATGAGCAGTTCTTC; CDR3: CAISEAGGHEQFF
size: -; D: -; V: TRBV9; J: TRBJ2-7; DNA: TGTGCCAGCAGCGGTAGCGGTCTTCCCTACGAGTGGCAGTACTTC; CDR3: CASSGSGLPYEWQYF
size: -; D: TRBD2; V: TRBV2; J: TRBJ2-1; DNA: TGTGCCAGCAGTTCGGGGGGGACTAGCGGGAGTGTGGAGTTCTTC; CDR3: CASSSGGTSGSVEFF
size: -; D: -; V: TRBV12-3/TRBV12-4; J: TRBJ2-3; DNA: TGTGCCAGCAGTTTTGCCGGGAGCGCAGATACGCAGTATTTT; CDR3: CASSFAGSADTQYF
size: few; D: -; V: TRBV12-3/TRBV12-4; J: TRBJ1-3; DNA: TGTGCCACCGGGGGCGATGGAAACACCATATATTTT; CDR3: CATGGDGNTIYF
size: -; D: -; V: TRBV27; J: TRBJ2-1; DNA: TGTGCCAGCAGCACCACCCTTAGTAGCTACAATGAGCAGTTCTTC; CDR3: CASSTTLSSYNEQFF
size: -; D: -; V: TRBV28; J: TRBJ2-4; DNA: TGTGCCAGCAGTCCCGGGGTGGGAGTAATAGCCAAAAACATTCAGTACTTC; CDR3: CASSPGVGVIAKNIQYF
size: -; D: TRBD2; V: TRBV5-6; J: TRBJ2-7; DNA: TGTGCCAGCAGCCAAAGCGGGAGGGCCCACGAGCAGTACTTC; CDR3: CASSQSGRAHEQYF
size: -; D: TRBD2; V: TRBV12-3/TRBV12-4; J: TRBJ2-1; DNA: TGTGCCAGCAGTTTGGGGGGACTAGAGGCCTCCTCCTACAATGAGCAGTTCTTC; CDR3: CASSLGGLEASSYNEQFF
size: few; D: -; V: TRBV15; J: TRBJ2-1; DNA: TGTGCCACCAGCAGAGTGGCCTACCAGACGGCTGAGCAGTTCTTC; CDR3: CATSRVAYQTAEQFF
size: few; D: -; V: TRBV7-7; J: TRBJ1-4; DNA: TGTGCCAGCAGCGAGGGGGGTGCAACTAATGAAAAACTGTTTTTT; CDR3: CASSEGGATNEKLFF
size: many; D: TRBD1; V: TRBV4-1; J: TRBJ1-1; DNA: TGCGCCAGCAGCCAAATACAGGGGGCCTCTGAAGCTTTCTTT; CDR3: CASSQIQGASEAFF
size: few; D: -; V: TRBV12-3/TRBV12-4; J: TRBJ1-4; DNA: TGTGCCAGCAGGGACGTCGATGAAAAACTGTTTTTT; CDR3: CASRDVDEKLFF
size: many; D: TRBD1; V: TRBV7-9; J: TRBJ1-1; DNA: TGTGCCAGCAGCCCTAACCGACAGGGCGGCACTGAAGCTTTCTTT; CDR3: CASSPNRQGGTEAFF
size: few; D: -; V: TRBV25-1; J: TRBJ2-7; DNA: TGTGCCAGCAGTGAACTCGATGCAGGGGAGTACGAGCAGTACTTC; CDR3: CASSELDAGEYEQYF
size: many; D: -; V: TRBV12-3/TRBV12-4; J: TRBJ1-5; DNA: TGTGCCAGCAGTTTAGCTGACATCCTGACCCAGCATTTT; CDR3: CASSLADILTQHF
size: -; D: TRBD1; V: TRBV29-1; J: TRBJ2-7; DNA: TGCAGCGTTGAGTTGGACAGGGACGAGCAGTACTTC; CDR3: CSVELDRDEQYF
size: few; D: -; V: TRBV7-9; J: TRBJ2-7; DNA: TGTGCCAGCAGAAACGACGGGATCTCTATCTACGAGCAGTACTTC; CDR3: CASRNDGISIYEQYF
size: few; D: TRBD1; V: TRBV12-3/TRBV12-4; J: TRBJ2-2; DNA: TGTGCCACCTCCGGGACAGGGAGAACCGGGGAGCTGTTTTTT; CDR3: CATSGTGRTGELFF
size: -; D: TRBD2; V: TRBV7-3; J: TRBJ2-3; DNA: TGTGCCTCGAGCGGGAGGCCCACAGATACGCAGTATTTT; CDR3: CASSGRPTDTQYF
size: -; D: -; V: TRBV7-2; J: TRBJ1-1; DNA: TGTGCCAGCAGCCCCCTAGAACAGGGATTTTATGCTTTCTTT; CDR3: CASSPLEQGFYAFF